These 2 T cell receptor beta chains originate from one sample sequenced in a study of blood T cell repertoires in COVID-19 (dated by TCRdb to 2020 to 2022). Library generation was performed with the immunoSEQ multiplex PCR assay. This immuneACCESS table, as held by TCRdb, lists in-frame sequences with V and J called but not all clones. Of the missing ones, under half trace to an unresolved V gene in checked studies; the others have no known cause. A total of 110,000 to 150,000 clones appear in this sample, around 80% of them only once. The ten top clones hold roughly 14% of the sample. The specimen sequenced was peripheral blood. The receptors originated from a man older than 75 with acute or convalescent COVID-19.

This clone was counted between two and nine times. This chain connects TRBV29-1 to TRBJ2-3, with a possible D match to TRBD1 (6 bases). V was trimmed by 3 bases and J by 4 bases, leaving 11 bases between them. The germline gives CDR1 SQVTM, CDR2 ANQGSEA. This CDR3 comprises 13 residues. CDR3 amino acids: CSVDYRAADTQYF. The CDR3 nucleotides are TGCAGCGTTGATTACAGGGCGGCAGATACGCAGTATTTT.

This chain links TRBV6-5 with TRBJ2-3, with D hard to call. Germline assignment: CDR1 MNHEY and CDR2 SVGAGI. This CDR3 comprises 14 residues. Deletions cut 2 bases from V and 2 bases from J, with 8 bases between. The CDR3 DNA reads as TGTGCCAGCAGTTACGATGCAGACACAGATACGCAGTATTTT. It encodes CASSYDADTDTQYF.